This T cell receptor (beta chain) is from a study of Ad26.COV2.S vaccination and SARS-CoV-2 variants. Study background: Dosing was one shot or two shots 56 days apart. Overall study results and limits: Measurements of TCR breadth and depth may have given underestimates of the total T cell responses. Substantial breadth was reportedly displayed by spike-specific CD8+ and CD4+ T cell responses after vaccination.

Clones were read by immunoSEQ multiplex PCR, and TCRdb kept only the in-frame ones, dropping some. Altogether about 320,000 clones are present, over 80% being singletons, with the ten largest covering 2% to 2.5%. Treatment given: some 19 received Ad26.COV2.S at low or high dose, single or two shots; about 5 received placebo; per-sample allocation not given. Sampling took place 63 days after the first vaccine or placebo injection. In Boston, the donor was an adult between 18-55 years of age. Germline CDR1 is KGHSH and CDR2 is LQKENI. V lost 3 bases to trimming and J lost 1 base, with 4 bases between them. The CDR3 runs 13 residues. Comments on this clone: Its antigen is currently unknown. The sample holds other DNA sequences that translate to the same CDR3.

This chain uses TRBV18 with TRBJ1-5; D gene ambiguous. The TCR was taken from a person between 18 and 65 years old who received the Ad26.COV2.S COVID-19 vaccine or a placebo. Sequencing used peripheral blood, obtained in a trial of Ad26.COV2.S vaccine versus placebo. The CDR3 region is CASSPDSNQPQHF. In nucleotides, the CDR3 is TGTGCCAGCTCACCGGACAGCAATCAGCCCCAGCATTTT.